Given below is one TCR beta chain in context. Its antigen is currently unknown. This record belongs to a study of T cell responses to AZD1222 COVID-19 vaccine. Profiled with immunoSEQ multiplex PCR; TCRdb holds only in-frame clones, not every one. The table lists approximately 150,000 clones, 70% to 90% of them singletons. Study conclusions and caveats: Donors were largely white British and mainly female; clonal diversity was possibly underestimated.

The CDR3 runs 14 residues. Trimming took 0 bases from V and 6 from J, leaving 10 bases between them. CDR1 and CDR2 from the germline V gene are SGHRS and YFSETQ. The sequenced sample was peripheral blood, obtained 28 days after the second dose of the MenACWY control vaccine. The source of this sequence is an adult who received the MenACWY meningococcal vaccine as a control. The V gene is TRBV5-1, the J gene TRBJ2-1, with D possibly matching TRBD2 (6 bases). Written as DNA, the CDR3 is TGCGCCAGCAGCTTGGGAACTAGCCCCAATGAGCAGTTCTTC. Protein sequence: CASSLGTSPNEQFF.